This TCR beta chain was sequenced in a study of T cell responses to AZD1222 COVID-19 vaccine. Regarding the study as a whole: The donors showed a predominance of white British ancestry and of females, with possible underestimation of clonal diversity. Without day 14 samples, only post-peak T cell repertoires were studied.

Concerning this clone: Its cognate antigen is unknown. Other nucleotide sequences from this sample produce the same CDR3.

Trimming stripped 3 bases from V and 5 bases from J, with 7 bases between. This CDR3 is 13 amino acids long. Germline V gene lookup returns CDR1 LNHDA and CDR2 SQIVND (reference sequence). Assay used: immunoSEQ multiplex PCR; TCRdb lists only in-frame clones, some missing. Of under 200,000 clones detected, more than 90% appear once; the ten largest clones hold about 4%. The sample in question was peripheral blood, obtained 28 days after the second dose of the MenACWY control vaccine. The chain combines TRBV19 with TRBJ2-2; D is tentatively TRBD1 or TRBD2 (5 bases each). The TCR comes from an adult who received the MenACWY meningococcal vaccine as a control. DNA for the CDR3: TGTGCCAGTAGTATTGGGGGAACCGGGGAGCTGTTTTTT. Its protein is CASSIGGTGELFF.